These 8 T cell receptor beta chains originate from one sample sequenced in a study of blood T cells in healthy people across ages. PCR was performed a second time for roughly 7 to 12 cycles using a sample-barcoded 5' primer and a J-beta primer mix. TCRdb itself ran the 5' RACE reads through MiXCR, one entry per CDR3 protein. The table shows 1,500,000 or so distinct CDR3 sequences, with 42% occurring only once. The material sequenced was blood. Receptor source: a young woman in good health.

This clonotype was seen only a few times. The V and J genes are TRBV29-1 and TRBJ2-1, with 7 bases that match TRBD2. The CDR3 spans 13 residues. From germline, CDR1 is SQVTM and CDR2 ANQGSEA. V was pared by 6 bases and J by 8 bases, with 10 bases of the junction left unmatched. The CDR3 is CSVGLVLLDEQFF. CDR3 DNA sequence: TGCAGCGTCGGACTAGTCCTCCTTGATGAGCAGTTCTTC.

V and J are TRBV7-2 and TRBJ2-1; 8 bases match TRBD2. The CDR3 contains 16 residues. The germline CDR1 and CDR2 sequences are SGHTA and FQGNSA. V dropped 2 bases and J dropped 3; count of bases not matched to a gene: 6. The DNA of the CDR3 is TGTGCCAGCAGCTTAAATGGAGCGGGAGTCTACAATGAGCAGTTCTTC. It is translated as CASSLNGAGVYNEQFF.

This chain uses TRBV27 with TRBJ1-5; 7 bases are a match to TRBD1. The germline V gene has CDR1 MNHEY and CDR2 SMNVEV (reference sequence). The CDR3 consists of 16 residues. The trim removed 6 bases at V and 1 base at J, leaving 9 bases unmatched. The CDR3 nucleotides are TGTGCCAGCAGATCGGACAGGAAGGGGAGCAATCAGCCCCAGCATTTT. Its translation: CASRSDRKGSNQPQHF.

The chain employs TRBV7-9 and TRBJ1-1; the D gene is possibly TRBD1 (5 bases). Trimming removed 7 bases from V and 7 bases from J, with 10 bases in between. The CDR3 is made up of 11 amino acids. CDR1 is SEHNR and CDR2 is FQNEAQ in the germline V gene (reference sequence). CDR3 DNA sequence: TGTGCCAGCACCCCAGGGATTGAAGCTTTCTTT. Amino acids: CASTPGIEAFF.

In this sample, this clonotype turned up many times. The genes are TRBV29-1 and TRBJ2-7; 7 nucleotides match TRBD1. This CDR3 is built from 12 residues. V lost 6 bases and J lost 2; bases outside the gene matches: 4. The germline V gene has CDR1 SQVTM and CDR2 ANQGSEA. CDR3 sequence: CSVRGQTYEQYF. CDR3 sequence (DNA): TGCAGCGTAAGGGGACAGACCTACGAGCAGTACTTC.

There are a few counts of this clonotype. The chain is built from TRBV12-3 or TRBV12-4 and TRBJ2-1, with 9 bases fitting TRBD2. V trimming: 6 bases; J trimming: 15 bases; junction bases outside the gene matches: 6. The CDR3 length is 11 residues. The CDR3, as DNA: TGTGCCAGCAGCCCTAGCGGGAAACTGTTCTTC. As protein: CASSPSGKLFF.

Comments on this clonotype: One end of the junction varies from germline; a read error may be responsible. The genes are TRBV7-9 and TRBJ1-2; D not resolved. The germline V gene has CDR1 SEHNR and CDR2 FQNEAQ (reference sequence). The CDR3 is made up of 11 amino acids. CDR3 region: CVSSLPSGYTF. For the CDR3, the DNA is TGTGTCAGCAGCTTGCCTTCTGGCTACACCTTC.

The rearrangement links TRBV20-1 to TRBJ1-1; D unresolved. V was cut by 6 bases and J by 0 bases, with 11 bases left in between. CDR3 length: 13 residues. Germline V gene sequence: CDR1 DFQATT, CDR2 SNEGSKA (reference sequence). Written as DNA, the CDR3 is TGCAGTGCGCCTGGCTCTGTGAACACTGAAGCTTTCTTT. Translated: CSAPGSVNTEAFF.